The 24 T cell receptor beta chains below were found in one sample sequenced in a study of OX40 agonist ivuxolimab in advanced cancers. The method was immunoSEQ multiplex PCR; TCRdb's version includes in-frame clones alone and lacks a portion of them. Of fewer than 60,000 clones in the sample, 70% to 80% were seen once. Sequences were derived from CD4+ or CD8+ T cells sorted from blood, sampled in a trial of the OX40 agonist ivuxolimab. The receptors originated from an adult with an advanced solid tumor such as melanoma, head and neck, liver or kidney cancer.

The chain links TRBV7-3 to TRBJ2-7; D may match TRBD1 or TRBD2 (5 bases each). The ends were cut back, 5 bases at V and 3 bases at J, with 11 bases in the middle. This CDR3 region has 13 residues. CDR1 and CDR2 from the germline V gene are SGHTA and FQGTGA. The CDR3, as DNA: TGTGCCAGCAGCACGGGGCAGTTCTACGAGCAGTACTTC. Its translation is CASSTGQFYEQYF. Full variable domain (outside the CDR3, taken from reference TRBV7-3 and TRBJ2-7): GAGVSQTPSNKVTEKGKYVELRCDPISGHTALYWYRQSLGQGPEFLIYFQGTGAADDSGLPNDRFFAVRPEGSVSTLKIQRTERGDSAVYLCASSTGQFYEQYFGPGTRLTVT.

This clone showed up just a few times. This sequence joins TRBV18 and TRBJ2-7; the D is unclear. Trimming took 2 bases from V and 2 from J, leaving 7 bases between them. This CDR3 comprises 13 residues. In germline, CDR1 is KGHSH, CDR2 LQKENI. DNA for the CDR3: TGTGCCAGCTCACCAAGGGCGGCCTACGAGCAGTACTTC. It encodes CASSPRAAYEQYF.

The V and J genes are TRBV5-6 and TRBJ2-7; D not certain. Germline values: CDR1 SGHDT, CDR2 YYEEEE. V lost 1 base to trimming and J lost 3 bases, with 8 bases between them. The CDR3 loop spans 13 amino acids. The CDR3 sequence is CASSLPAGYEQYF. CDR3 sequence (DNA): TGTGCCAGCAGCTTGCCAGCCGGCTACGAGCAGTACTTC.

This chain connects TRBV28 to TRBJ2-1, with 10 bases that match TRBD2. V shed 6 bases, J shed 4 bases, and the junction held 9 bases outside the gene matches. Germline loops: CDR1 MDHEN, CDR2 SYDVKM. CDR3 length: 16 amino acids. CDR3 residues: CASRLAGLQSYNEQFF. CDR3 sequence (DNA): TGTGCCAGCAGACTAGCGGGGCTACAAAGTTACAATGAGCAGTTCTTC. Full variable domain (missing parts from reference TRBV28 and TRBJ2-1): DVKVTQSSRYLVKRTGEKVFLECVQDMDHENMFWYRQDPGLGLRLIYFSYDVKMKEKGDIPEGYSVSREKKERFSLILESASTNQTSMYLCASRLAGLQSYNEQFFGPGTRLTVL.

The chain recombines TRBV12-1 with TRBJ2-1; TRBD2 is taken as the D call from the table, unchecked against the DNA. TRBV12-1 is a pseudogene segment. The CDR3 runs 17 residues. CDR3 residues: CASSLPGLAGLYNEQFF. CDR3 in DNA: TGTGCCAGCAGCCTTCCCGGACTAGCGGGTTTGTACAATGAGCAGTTCTTC.

The chain recombines TRBV30 with TRBJ2-7; no clear D gene. V was shortened by 0 bases and J by 0 bases, with 9 bases between the two germline ends. Looked up from germline, CDR1 is GTSNPN and CDR2 is SVGIG (reference sequence). The CDR3 is 14 residues long. The CDR3 sequence is CAWSVPRPSYEQYF. For the CDR3, the DNA is TGTGCCTGGAGTGTACCCCGGCCCTCCTACGAGCAGTACTTC.

V is TRBV6-1 and J is TRBJ2-3; 8 nucleotides align to TRBD2. The CDR3 runs 15 residues. CDR1 is MNHNS and CDR2 is SASEGT in the germline V gene. J was trimmed by 6 bases and V by 5 bases; bases with no gene match: 10. CDR3 sequence: CASSTLGSGVDTQYF. In nucleotides, the CDR3 is TGTGCCAGCAGTACTTTGGGTAGCGGGGTCGATACGCAGTATTTT.

The chain joins TRBV7-8 to TRBJ1-3; 11 bases line up with TRBD1. The CDR3 is 19 amino acids. V was clipped by 1 base and J by 3 bases; unmatched bases: 11. Germline V gives CDR1 SGHVS, CDR2 FQNEAQ. Here the CDR3 DNA reads TGTGCCAGCAGCTTAGTGGGTGGGACAGGGGGTCTCGTTGGAAACACCATATATTTT. Translated, it gives CASSLVGGTGGLVGNTIYF.

The chain couples TRBV30 to TRBJ1-5; 9 bases line up with TRBD1. The CDR3 sequence is 17 residues long. With V trimmed by 4 bases and J by 2 bases, 12 bases remained unmatched. Looked up from germline, CDR1 is GTSNPN and CDR2 is SVGIG (reference sequence). In DNA form, the CDR3 reads TGTGCCTGGACCTCTGGACAGGGGAGGAGCGGCAATCAGCCCCAGCATTTT. Amino acids: CAWTSGQGRSGNQPQHF.

The chain combines TRBV27 with TRBJ1-4; TRBD1 agrees at 8 bases. The trim removed 3 bases at V and 5 bases at J, leaving 5 bases unmatched. From germline, CDR1 is MNHEY and CDR2 SMNVEV (reference sequence). The CDR3 length is 15 residues. The DNA of the CDR3 is TGTGCCAGCAGTTTTAGGCAGGGGGCAAATGAAAAACTGTTTTTT. Protein: CASSFRQGANEKLFF. The whole variable domain, filled in from reference TRBV27 and TRBJ1-4, reads EAQVTQNPRYLITVTGKKLTVTCSQNMNHEYMSWYRQDPGLGLRQIYYSMNVEVTDKGDVPEGYKVSRKEKRNFPLILESPSPNQTSLYFCASSFRQGANEKLFFGSGTQLSVL.

V gene TRBV7-7 combines with J gene TRBJ2-1; 7 bases are shared with TRBD2. Germline assignment: CDR1 SSHAT and CDR2 FNYEAQ (reference sequence). V dropped 0 bases and J dropped 10; count of bases not matched to a gene: 6. The length of the CDR3 is 14 residues. CDR3 sequence: CASSLAPVAGEQFF. The CDR3 DNA reads as TGTGCCAGCAGCTTAGCCCCCGTAGCGGGCGAGCAGTTCTTC.

The chain has TRBV6-5 and TRBJ1-1; 9 nucleotides match TRBD1. The V segment lost 1 base and the J segment 6 bases; nucleotides outside the gene matches: 3. Germline V CDR1 and CDR2: MNHEY, SVGAGI. This CDR3 is 14 amino acids long. The CDR3 nucleotides read TGTGCCAGCAGTTACTGGGACAGGGATTCTGAAGCTTTCTTT. Protein product: CASSYWDRDSEAFF.

This clone was counted a single time. The chain links TRBV6-6 to TRBJ2-1; TRBD2 agrees at 8 bases. The CDR3 is 15 amino acids. V shed 6 bases, J shed 9 bases, and the junction held 13 bases outside the gene matches. CDR1 is MNHNY, CDR2 SVGAGI, per germline (reference sequence). The CDR3 DNA reads TGTGCCAGCAGACCCGGAGCGCGGGGGGTGGGTGAGCAGTTCTTC. The encoded protein is CASRPGARGVGEQFF.

The chain has TRBV5-1 and TRBJ1-4; no reliable D call. V was trimmed by 1 base and J by 2 bases, leaving 9 bases between them. This CDR3 has 15 residues. From germline, CDR1 is SGHRS and CDR2 YFSETQ. The CDR3 spells CASSLMGSTNEKLFF. DNA of the CDR3: TGCGCCAGCAGCTTGATGGGGTCCACTAATGAAAAACTGTTTTTT.

This clone was counted between two and nine times. V and J are TRBV6-1 and TRBJ2-7, with 9 bases identical to TRBD1. CDR3 length: 15 residues. Looked up from germline, CDR1 is MNHNS and CDR2 is SASEGT. V shed 1 base and J 3 bases; nucleotides not matched to a gene: 4. CDR3 in amino acids: CASSEGTGAFYEQYF. DNA of the CDR3: TGTGCCAGCAGTGAAGGGACAGGGGCTTTCTACGAGCAGTACTTC.

By sample share, this clone is medium-sized. The J gene is TRBJ1-3, the V gene TRBV28; no definite D call. The CDR3 spans 16 residues. Germline CDR1 reads MDHEN; CDR2 reads SYDVKM. V was shortened by 5 bases and J by 2 bases, with 16 bases between the two germline ends. CDR3 sequence: CASSPPIGTAGNTIYF. Written as DNA, the CDR3 is TGTGCCAGCAGTCCCCCGATCGGCACAGCTGGAAACACCATATATTTT. The whole variable domain, filled in from reference TRBV28 and TRBJ1-3, reads DVKVTQSSRYLVKRTGEKVFLECVQDMDHENMFWYRQDPGLGLRLIYFSYDVKMKEKGDIPEGYSVSREKKERFSLILESASTNQTSMYLCASSPPIGTAGNTIYFGEGSWLTVV.

The gene calls are TRBV19 and TRBJ1-2, with 9 nucleotides matching TRBD1. Germline V lookup: CDR1 LNHDA, CDR2 SQIVND (reference sequence). The CDR3 covers 16 residues. The trim removed 6 bases at V and 4 bases at J, leaving 12 bases unmatched. The CDR3 reads CASRLPGTGSLYGYTF. The CDR3 DNA reads TGTGCCAGTAGGCTCCCCGGGACAGGGTCTCTCTATGGCTACACCTTC.

The V and J genes are TRBV15 and TRBJ1-1; D is possibly TRBD1 (6 bases). This CDR3 has 13 residues. The germline V and J ends were trimmed by 0 bases and 4 bases, with 6 bases remaining between them. The germline CDR1 and CDR2 sequences are LNHNV and YYDKDF (reference sequence). In DNA, the CDR3 is TGTGCCACCAGCAGAGACAGGGGCACTGAAGCTTTCTTT. Translated: CATSRDRGTEAFF.

This clone has a handful of counts. The gene calls are TRBV20-1 and TRBJ1-4; D is unclear. V was cut by 5 bases and J by 8 bases, with 9 bases left in between. This CDR3 region has 11 residues. The V gene's germline CDR1 is DFQATT and CDR2 SNEGSKA (reference sequence). The CDR3 loop reads CSAGQREKLFF. In nucleotides, the CDR3 is TGCAGTGCTGGCCAAAGGGAAAAACTGTTTTTT.

By proportion, this clone is medium-sized. The chain's CDR3 is CASSPPRTSGSSYTGELFF. DNA for the CDR3: TGTGCCAGCTCGCCCCCCAGGACTAGCGGGAGTTCGTACACCGGGGAGCTGTTTTTT. V and J are TRBV18 and TRBJ2-2, with 13 bases lining up with TRBD2. The junction had 13 bases not matched to a gene; V was cut back by 6 bases and J by 3 bases. This CDR3 is 19 amino acids long. Germline loops: CDR1 KGHSH, CDR2 LQKENI.

This clone was observed a single time. This chain links TRBV15 with TRBJ2-3, with D perhaps matching TRBD2 (6 bases). The germline gives CDR1 LNHNV, CDR2 YYDKDF (reference sequence). V lost 5 bases to trimming and J lost 1 base, with 19 bases between them. The CDR3 sequence is 17 residues long. CDR3 amino acids: CATSASRAGLGTDTQYF. In DNA form, the CDR3 reads TGTGCCACCAGCGCCTCCCGAGCGGGTCTTGGCACAGATACGCAGTATTTT.

The chain's CDR3 is CASSFRVGGYTF. The DNA of the CDR3 is TGTGCCAGCAGTTTTAGGGTCGGTGGCTACACCTTC. The chain has TRBV28 and TRBJ1-2, with unresolved D. CDR3 length equals 12 residues. The V gene lost 3 bases and the J gene lost 7 bases, with 9 bases spanning the gap. Germline V CDR1 and CDR2: MDHEN, SYDVKM.

The chain has TRBV18 and TRBJ2-7; 14 nucleotides align to TRBD2. The CDR3 totals 19 residues. CDR1 and CDR2 from the germline V gene are KGHSH and LQKENI. The V and J ends lost 0 bases and 7 bases, in that order; junction bases with no gene match: 14. The CDR3 region is CASSPPGLAGGGFLEEQYF. CDR3 coding DNA: TGTGCCAGCTCACCACCTGGACTAGCGGGAGGAGGATTCTTAGAAGAGCAGTACTTC.

The CDR3 nucleotides read TGTGCTAGTGGTCACGGGGGGGGGAGCACAGATACGCAGTATTTT. Amino acid sequence: CASGHGGGSTDTQYF. This rearrangement joins TRBV12-5 to TRBJ2-3; the match to TRBD2 covers 8 bases. The junction had 4 bases not matched to a gene; V was cut back by 5 bases and J by 0 bases. CDR1 and CDR2 (germline): LGHNT, FRNRAP. This CDR3 has 15 residues.